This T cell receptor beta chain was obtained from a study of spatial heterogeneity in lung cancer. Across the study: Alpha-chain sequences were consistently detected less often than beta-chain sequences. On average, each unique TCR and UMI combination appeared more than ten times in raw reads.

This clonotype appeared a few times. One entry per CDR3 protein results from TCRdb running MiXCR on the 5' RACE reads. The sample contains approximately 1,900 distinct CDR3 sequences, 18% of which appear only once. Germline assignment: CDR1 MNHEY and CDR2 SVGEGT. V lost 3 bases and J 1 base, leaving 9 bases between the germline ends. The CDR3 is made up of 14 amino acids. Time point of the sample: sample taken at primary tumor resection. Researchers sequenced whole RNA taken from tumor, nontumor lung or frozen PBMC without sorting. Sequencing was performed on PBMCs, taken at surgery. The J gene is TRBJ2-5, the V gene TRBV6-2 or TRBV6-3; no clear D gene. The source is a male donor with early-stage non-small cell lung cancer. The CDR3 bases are TGTGCCAGCAGTTATCTGCCTTTCCAAGAGACCCAGTACTTC. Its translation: CASSYLPFQETQYF.